This entry lists 10 T cell receptor beta chains sequenced from one sample in a study of regulatory T cells in long-lasting Graves disease. The time point here: persistent/refractory GD, antithyroid drugs over 5 years with positive TRAb. Scientists built the TCR library using RNA that was extracted from PBMCs. Arm-PCR with iRepertoire HTBI primers amplified the CDR3 regions for these TCR beta libraries. TCRdb independently ran MiXCR on the multiplex PCR reads; one entry per CDR3 protein. This sample has approximately 440,000 distinct CDR3 sequences, with 20% to 25% found just once. The sequences come from peripheral blood mononuclear cells (PBMCs), collected when the disease was refractory, from a patient treated with antithyroid drugs. The receptors here all came from a female donor with Graves disease.

The V call is TRBV28, the J call TRBJ2-3, with D perhaps TRBD2 (6 bases). Germline V gene data show CDR1 as MDHEN and CDR2 as SYDVKM. Trimming took off 6 bases at V and 1 base at J, with 17 bases between the two ends. The CDR3 is 16 amino acids. The CDR3 loop is CASRGGTMLGTDTQYF. The CDR3 DNA sequence: TGTGCCAGCAGGGGCGGGACCATGCTAGGCACAGATACGCAGTATTTT.

This clonotype has ten or more counts. This chain's CDR3 is CASTVSGRRSYEQYF. The DNA for the CDR3 is TGTGCCAGCACCGTTAGCGGGAGGCGCTCCTACGAGCAGTACTTC. V gene TRBV6-1 combines with J gene TRBJ2-7, with 10 bases matching TRBD2. V dropped 7 bases and J dropped 0; count of bases not matched to a gene: 6. Germline CDR1 MNHNS, CDR2 SASEGT. The CDR3 covers 15 residues.

As concerns this clonotype: A read error is likely here: a far larger clone is one base away. This chain joins TRBV6-5 and TRBJ1-1; D call uncertain. Germline lookup yields CDR1 MNHEY and CDR2 SVGAGI. The CDR3 totals 13 residues. CDR3: CAGSYNTNTEAFF. The CDR3 bases are TGTGCCGGCAGTTACAACACCAACACTGAAGCTTTCTTT.

This rearrangement joins TRBV7-8 to TRBJ2-3; D gene uncertain. V lost 1 base and J 2 bases, leaving 7 bases between the germline ends. Germline CDR1 SGHVS, CDR2 FQNEAQ. This CDR3 region has 14 residues. The CDR3 region is CASSLVHDTDTQYF. CDR3 nucleotide sequence: TGTGCCAGCAGCTTAGTACACGACACAGATACGCAGTATTTT.

This clonotype showed up just a few times. The rearrangement uses TRBV20-1 and TRBJ2-5; possibly TRBD2 for D (5 bases). V was shortened by 6 bases and J by 4 bases, with 21 bases between the two germline ends. CDR1 is DFQATT, CDR2 SNEGSKA, per germline (reference sequence). CDR3 length: 15 residues. The CDR3 DNA reads TGCAGTGCCCAGTCTGGAGAGGAGGCCACAGAGACCCAGTACTTC. This encodes CSAQSGEEATETQYF.

The chain has TRBV29-1 and TRBJ2-4, with D uncertain. The CDR3 is made up of 12 amino acids. Germline assignment: CDR1 SQVTM and CDR2 ANQGSEA. The V gene lost 3 bases and the J gene lost 7 bases, with 10 bases spanning the gap. The CDR3 DNA follows: TGCAGCGTTGACGTAGGTGTGAACATTCAGTACTTC. The encoded protein is CSVDVGVNIQYF.

V is TRBV15 and J is TRBJ1-3, with D uncertain. Per germline, CDR1 LNHNV and CDR2 YYDKDF (reference sequence). Trimming stripped 2 bases from V and 8 bases from J, with 10 bases between. CDR3 length: 13 amino acids. CDR3: CATSRPLTDTIYF. The CDR3 DNA reads as TGTGCCACCAGCAGACCACTTACGGACACCATATATTTT.

For the CDR3, the DNA is TGCGCCAGCAGTTCTACACCGGGACAGAGCTACGAGCAGTACTTC. Translated, it gives CASSSTPGQSYEQYF. The gene calls are TRBV5-1 and TRBJ2-7, with 7 positions matching TRBD1. V trimming: 5 bases; J trimming: 3 bases; junction bases outside the gene matches: 11. Germline V CDR1 and CDR2: SGHRS, YFSETQ. This CDR3 region has 15 residues.

This clonotype has ten or more counts. V gene TRBV11-1 combines with J gene TRBJ2-7; TRBD2 aligns across 10 bases. The CDR3 runs 14 residues. Trimming at V came to 4 bases and at J to 3 bases, leaving 3 bases not matched to a gene. CDR1 SGHAT and CDR2 FQDESV come from the germline V gene (reference sequence). DNA for the CDR3: TGTGCCAGCAGCTCGGCTAGCGGGAGCTACGAGCAGTACTTC. This codes for CASSSASGSYEQYF.

The sample holds many counts of this clonotype. The CDR3, as DNA: TGTGCCAGCAGCTCGCCGGGACAGGGGACCTACGAGCAGTACTTC. Its protein product is CASSSPGQGTYEQYF. The V gene is TRBV7-2, the J gene TRBJ2-7; TRBD1 aligns across 10 bases. V shed 4 bases and J 2 bases; nucleotides not matched to a gene: 5. The germline CDR1 and CDR2 sequences are SGHTA and FQGNSA. The CDR3 has 15 amino acids.